The present T cell receptor (beta chain) was sequenced within a study of CXCR3-negative and CXCR3-positive naive CD8 T cells. Study outcomes and limitations: Against CXCR3-negative naive cells, CXCR3-positive naive cells showed more hydrophobic TRB CDR3s. Both of the naive subsets showed about the same high diversity, but memory CD8+ cells had much less.

Preparation of TRB cDNA libraries relied on 5' RACE carrying UMI labels. From its re-call of the 5' RACE reads, TCRdb lists each CDR3 protein once, without DNA. Here the sample table reports approximately 96,000 distinct CDR3 sequences. The CDR3 contains 17 residues. Germline V gene data show CDR1 as MGHRA and CDR2 as YSYEKL. Researchers sorted about 320,000 cells of each CD8+ T cell subset in triplicate. With respect to this clonotype: Antigen: not known.

This receptor was obtained from a human donor in good health. Some clones in this sample may be carry-over from other donors' samples. Material for sequencing was naive CXCR3+ CD8+ T cells from blood. Subset indicated: CD45RO-CCR7+CD27+CD95- naive CD8+ T cells expressing CXCR3 (TNR3+). The chain joins TRBV4-1 to TRBJ2-3; TCRdb lists TRBD1, though no DNA is available to test this call. The CDR3 region is CASSFSFNPGGTDTQYF.